By its share, the clone carrying this TCR beta chain is large (0.1 to 1%). As yet, its antigen is unknown. The data were obtained in a study of vaccination and CD4 T cells after COVID-19. Study details: Stimulation of cells relied on overlapping spike peptides derived from SARS-CoV-2, HCoV-NL63, HCoV-OC43 and HCoV-229E. Controls used CEFX viral epitopes (positive), HIV-1 Nef peptides (negative), or no peptide.

Trimming took 7 bases from V and 2 from J; bases not matched to a gene: 5. Germline V lookup: CDR1 SGHNT, CDR2 YENEEA. The CDR3 totals 14 residues. Regarding treatment: roughly nine-day PBMC culture with coronavirus spike peptide pools or control peptides (ViraFEST assay). Every well contained approximately 2 million PBMCs, which were grown with 10 IU/ml IL-2 and approximately 9.4 ug/ml peptide pools. An Oncomine TCR Beta short-read assay was used to sequence the DNA from cultured CD4+ T cells. Each CDR3 protein gets one entry after TCRdb re-called the PCR reads with MiXCR. The sample carries fewer than 10,000 distinct CDR3 sequences, 45% to 50% recorded once.

The sequenced sample was CD4+ T cells from blood, cultured in vitro. V gene TRBV11-3 combines with J gene TRBJ2-3, with 8 bases fitting TRBD2. This receptor was obtained from a human donor who had recovered from COVID-19. In DNA form, the CDR3 reads TGTGCCAGCACCCGGGGGGGAATCACAGATACGCAGTATTTT. As protein: CASTRGGITDTQYF.